This T cell receptor beta chain was recovered during a study of control samples from healthy donors and cancer patients. After removal of 5 bases from V and 6 bases from J, the junction contained 12 bases not matched to a gene. CDR1 and CDR2 (germline): SGHKS, YYEKEE (reference sequence). CDR3 size: 16 residues. The data were produced by immunoSEQ multiplex PCR, yet TCRdb's version contains in-frame clones alone and is incomplete. The data show tens of thousands of clones, about 88% seen once. The chain joins TRBV5-5 to TRBJ2-1, with 9 bases matching TRBD1. The sample taken for sequencing was PBMCs. The TCR was taken from a man in his 70s with lung cancer. The CDR3 reads CASRRRFDRGSNEQFF. The DNA for the CDR3 is TGTGCCAGCAGGCGAAGGTTTGACAGGGGGTCCAATGAGCAGTTCTTC. Variable domain in full (rest from reference TRBV5-5 and TRBJ2-1): DAGVTQSPTHLIKTRGQQVTLRCSPISGHKSVSWYQQVLGQGPQFIFQYYEKEERGRGNFPDRFSARQFPNYSSELNVNALLLGDSALYLCASRRRFDRGSNEQFFGPGTRLTVL.